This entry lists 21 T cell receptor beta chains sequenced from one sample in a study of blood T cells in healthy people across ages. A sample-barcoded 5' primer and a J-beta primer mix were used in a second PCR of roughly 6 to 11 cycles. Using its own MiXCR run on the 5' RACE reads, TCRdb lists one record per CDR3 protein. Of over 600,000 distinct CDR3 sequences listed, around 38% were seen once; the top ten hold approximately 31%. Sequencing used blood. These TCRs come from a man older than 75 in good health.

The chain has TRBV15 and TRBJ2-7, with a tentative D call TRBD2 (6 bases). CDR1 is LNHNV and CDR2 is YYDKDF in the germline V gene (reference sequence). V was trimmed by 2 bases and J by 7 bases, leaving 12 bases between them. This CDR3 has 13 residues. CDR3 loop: CATSRIVGGEQYF. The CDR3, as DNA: TGTGCCACCAGCAGAATTGTGGGAGGAGAGCAGTACTTC.

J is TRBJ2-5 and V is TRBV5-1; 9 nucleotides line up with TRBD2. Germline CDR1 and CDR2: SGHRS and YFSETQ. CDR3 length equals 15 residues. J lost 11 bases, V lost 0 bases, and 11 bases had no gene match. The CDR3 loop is CASSLVAGGLGEQYF. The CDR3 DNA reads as TGCGCCAGCAGCTTGGTTGCGGGAGGGCTAGGTGAGCAGTACTTC. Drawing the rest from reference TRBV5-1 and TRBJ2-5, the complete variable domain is KAGVTQTPRYLIKTRGQQVTLSCSPISGHRSVSWYQQTPGQGLQFLFEYFSETQRNKGNFPGRFSGRQFSNSRSEMNVSTLELGDSALYLCASSLVAGGLGEQYFGPGTRLLVL.

The CDR3, as DNA: TGTGCCAGCAGTTCAGGTGACAGGGGGCGGATCGAGCAGTACTTC. Residues: CASSSGDRGRIEQYF. The rearrangement uses TRBV7-9 and TRBJ2-5, with 10 bases aligning to TRBD1. The J call is uncertain, as TRBJ2-7 better fits the DNA end. This CDR3 has 15 residues. Germline CDR1 is SEHNR and CDR2 is FQNEAQ (reference sequence).

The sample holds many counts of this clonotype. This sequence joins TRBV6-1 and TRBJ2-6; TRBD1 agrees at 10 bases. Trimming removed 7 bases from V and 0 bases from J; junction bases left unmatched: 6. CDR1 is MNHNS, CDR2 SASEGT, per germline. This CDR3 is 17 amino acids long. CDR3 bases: TGTGCCAGCACCCTGGGACAGGGGTACTCTGGGGCCAACGTCCTGACTTTC. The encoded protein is CASTLGQGYSGANVLTF.

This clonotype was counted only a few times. Here the CDR3 reads CASSPPGQGITEAFF. DNA for the CDR3: TGTGCCAGCAGCCCTCCGGGACAGGGGATCACTGAAGCTTTCTTT. V usage is TRBV3-1 and J usage is TRBJ1-1, with 10 bases aligning to TRBD1. V lost 4 bases and J lost 4; bases outside the gene matches: 6. Germline CDR1 and CDR2: LGHDT and YNNKEL (reference sequence). The CDR3 spans 15 residues.

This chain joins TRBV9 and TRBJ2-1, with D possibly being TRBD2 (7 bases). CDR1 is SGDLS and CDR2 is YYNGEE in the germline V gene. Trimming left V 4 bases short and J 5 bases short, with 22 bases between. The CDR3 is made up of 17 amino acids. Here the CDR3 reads CASSPSGGGGFHNEQFF. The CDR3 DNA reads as TGTGCCAGCAGCCCTAGTGGAGGGGGGGGCTTCCACAATGAGCAGTTCTTC.

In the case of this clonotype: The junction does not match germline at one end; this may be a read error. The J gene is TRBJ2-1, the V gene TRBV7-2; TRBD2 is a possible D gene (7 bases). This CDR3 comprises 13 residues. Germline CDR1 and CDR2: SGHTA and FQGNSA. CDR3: CASGLGGGNEQFF. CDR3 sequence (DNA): TGTGCCAGCGGCTTAGGGGGAGGGAATGAGCAGTTCTTC. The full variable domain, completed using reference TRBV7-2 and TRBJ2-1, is GAGVSQSPSNKVTEKGKDVELRCDPISGHTALYWYRQSLGQGLEFLIYFQGNSAPDKSGLPSDRFSAERTGGSVSTLTIQRTQQEDSAVYLCASGLGGGNEQFFGPGTRLTVL.

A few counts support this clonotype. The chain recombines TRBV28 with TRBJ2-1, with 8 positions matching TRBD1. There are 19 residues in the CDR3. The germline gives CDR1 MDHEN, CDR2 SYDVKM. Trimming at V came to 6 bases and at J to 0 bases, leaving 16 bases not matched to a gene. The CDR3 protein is CASRNTGTGASSSYNEQFF. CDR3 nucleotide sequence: TGTGCCAGCAGAAATACCGGGACAGGCGCCTCCAGCTCCTACAATGAGCAGTTCTTC.

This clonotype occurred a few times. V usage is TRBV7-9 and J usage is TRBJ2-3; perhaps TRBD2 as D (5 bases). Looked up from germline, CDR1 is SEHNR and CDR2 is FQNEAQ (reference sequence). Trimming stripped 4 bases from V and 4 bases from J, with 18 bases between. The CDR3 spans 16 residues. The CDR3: CASSSEGIQPADTQYF. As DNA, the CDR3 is TGTGCCAGCAGCTCTGAGGGAATTCAACCCGCAGATACGCAGTATTTT.

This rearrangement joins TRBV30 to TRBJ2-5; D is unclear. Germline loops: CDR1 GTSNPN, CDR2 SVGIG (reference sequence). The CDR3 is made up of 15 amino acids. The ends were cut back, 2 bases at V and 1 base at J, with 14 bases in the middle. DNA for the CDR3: TGTGCCTGGAGTCGATACAGATCTTTCCAAGAGACCCAGTACTTC. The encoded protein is CAWSRYRSFQETQYF.

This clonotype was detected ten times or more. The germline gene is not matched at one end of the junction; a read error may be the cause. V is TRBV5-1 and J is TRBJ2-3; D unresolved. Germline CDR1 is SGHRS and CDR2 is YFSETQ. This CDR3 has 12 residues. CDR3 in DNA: TGTGCCAGCAGCTTAAACACAGATACGCAGTATTTT. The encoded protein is CASSLNTDTQYF. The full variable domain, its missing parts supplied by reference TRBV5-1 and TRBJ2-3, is KAGVTQTPRYLIKTRGQQVTLSCSPISGHRSVSWYQQTPGQGLQFLFEYFSETQRNKGNFPGRFSGRQFSNSRSEMNVSTLELGDSALYLCASSLNTDTQYFGPGTRLTVL.

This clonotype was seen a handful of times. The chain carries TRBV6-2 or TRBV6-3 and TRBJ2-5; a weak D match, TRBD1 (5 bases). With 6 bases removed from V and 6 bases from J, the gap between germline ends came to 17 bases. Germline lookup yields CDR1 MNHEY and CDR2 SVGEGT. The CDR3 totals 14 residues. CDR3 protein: CASSEDSPVQTQYF. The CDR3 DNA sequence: TGTGCCAGCAGCGAAGACAGTCCGGTACAGACCCAGTACTTC.

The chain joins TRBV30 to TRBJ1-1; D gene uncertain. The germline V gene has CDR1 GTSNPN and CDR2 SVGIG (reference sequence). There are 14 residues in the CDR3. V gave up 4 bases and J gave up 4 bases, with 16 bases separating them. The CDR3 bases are TGTGCCTGGACCCTTTGGAGGGCGGGCACTGAAGCTTTCTTT. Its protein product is CAWTLWRAGTEAFF. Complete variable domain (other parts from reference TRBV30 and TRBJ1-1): SQTIHQWPATLVQPVGSPLSLECTVEGTSNPNLYWYRQAAGRGLQLLFYSVGIGQISSEVPQNLSASRPQDRQFILSSKKLLLSDSGFYLCAWTLWRAGTEAFFGQGTRLTVV.

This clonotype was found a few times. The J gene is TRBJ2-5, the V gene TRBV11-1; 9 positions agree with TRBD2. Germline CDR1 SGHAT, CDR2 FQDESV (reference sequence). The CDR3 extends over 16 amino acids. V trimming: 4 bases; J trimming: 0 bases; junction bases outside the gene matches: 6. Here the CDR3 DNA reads TGTGCCAGCAGCTCTCGGACTAGCGTATACCAAGAGACCCAGTACTTC. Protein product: CASSSRTSVYQETQYF.

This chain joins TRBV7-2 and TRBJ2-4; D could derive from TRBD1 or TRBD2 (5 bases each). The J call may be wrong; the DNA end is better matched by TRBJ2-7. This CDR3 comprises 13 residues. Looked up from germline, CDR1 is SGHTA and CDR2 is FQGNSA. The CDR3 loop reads CASSWAGRYEQYF. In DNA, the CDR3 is TGTGCCAGCAGCTGGGCAGGGAGATACGAGCAGTACTTC.

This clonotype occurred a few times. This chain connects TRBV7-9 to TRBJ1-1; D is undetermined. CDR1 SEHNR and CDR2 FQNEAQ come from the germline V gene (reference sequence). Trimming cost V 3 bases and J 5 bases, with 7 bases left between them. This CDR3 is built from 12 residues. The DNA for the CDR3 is TGTGCCAGCAGCTTCCCTGAGACTGAAGCTTTCTTT. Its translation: CASSFPETEAFF. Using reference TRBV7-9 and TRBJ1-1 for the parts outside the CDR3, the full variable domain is DTGVSQNPRHKITKRGQNVTFRCDPISEHNRLYWYRQTLGQGPEFLTYFQNEAQLEKSRLLSDRFSAERPKGSFSTLEIQRTEQGDSAMYLCASSFPETEAFFGQGTRLTVV.

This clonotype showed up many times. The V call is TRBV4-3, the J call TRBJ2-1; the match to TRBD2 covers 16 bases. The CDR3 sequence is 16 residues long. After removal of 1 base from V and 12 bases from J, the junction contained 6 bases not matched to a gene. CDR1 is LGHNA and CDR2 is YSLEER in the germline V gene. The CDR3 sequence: CASSQAGTSGGARQFF. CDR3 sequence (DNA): TGCGCCAGCAGCCAAGCCGGGACTAGCGGGGGGGCCAGGCAGTTCTTC.

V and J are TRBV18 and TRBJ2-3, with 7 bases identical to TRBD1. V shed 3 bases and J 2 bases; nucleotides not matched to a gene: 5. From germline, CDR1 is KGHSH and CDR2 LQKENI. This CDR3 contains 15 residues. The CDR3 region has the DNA TGTGCCAGCTCACCCCCGGGACAGATCACAGATACGCAGTATTTT. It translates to CASSPPGQITDTQYF. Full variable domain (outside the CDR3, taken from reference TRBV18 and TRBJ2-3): NAGVMQNPRHLVRRRGQEARLRCSPMKGHSHVYWYRQLPEEGLKFMVYLQKENIIDESGMPKERFSAEFPKEGPSILRIQQVVRGDSAAYFCASSPPGQITDTQYFGPGTRLTVL.

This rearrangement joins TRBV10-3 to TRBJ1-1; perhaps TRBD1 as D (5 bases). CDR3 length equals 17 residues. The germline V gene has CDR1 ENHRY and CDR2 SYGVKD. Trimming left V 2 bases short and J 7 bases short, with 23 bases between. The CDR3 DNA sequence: TGTGCCATCAGTGAGCCGAGACATCAGGGATTTCTTGGTGAAGCTTTCTTT. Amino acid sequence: CAISEPRHQGFLGEAFF.

The CDR3 is CASSLDRTNSRLHF. The CDR3, as DNA: TGTGCCAGCAGTTTAGACAGGACCAATTCGCGCCTCCACTTT. This rearrangement joins TRBV12-3 or TRBV12-4 to TRBJ1-6; a weak D match, TRBD1 (5 bases). This CDR3 spans 14 amino acids. V lost 1 base to trimming and J lost 15 bases, with 16 bases between them.

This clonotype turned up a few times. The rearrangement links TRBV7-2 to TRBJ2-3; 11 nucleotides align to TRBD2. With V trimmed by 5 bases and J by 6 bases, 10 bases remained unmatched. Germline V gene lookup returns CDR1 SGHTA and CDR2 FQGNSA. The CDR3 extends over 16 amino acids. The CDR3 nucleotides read TGTGCCAGCAGCCTCAGTAGCGGGGGGGGAGAGGATACGCAGTATTTT. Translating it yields CASSLSSGGGEDTQYF.